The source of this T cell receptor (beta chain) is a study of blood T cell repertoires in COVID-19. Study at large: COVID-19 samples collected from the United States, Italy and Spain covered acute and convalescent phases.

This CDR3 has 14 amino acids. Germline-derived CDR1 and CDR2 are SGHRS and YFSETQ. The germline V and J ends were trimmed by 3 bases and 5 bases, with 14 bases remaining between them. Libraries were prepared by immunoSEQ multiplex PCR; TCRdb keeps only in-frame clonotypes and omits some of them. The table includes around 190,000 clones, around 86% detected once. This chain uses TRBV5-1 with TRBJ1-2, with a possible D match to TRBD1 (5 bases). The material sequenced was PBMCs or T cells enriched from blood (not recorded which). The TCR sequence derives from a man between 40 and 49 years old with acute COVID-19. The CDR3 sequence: CASSYRSGAYGYTF. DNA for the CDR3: TGCGCCAGCAGCTATCGGAGTGGGGCATATGGCTACACCTTC.